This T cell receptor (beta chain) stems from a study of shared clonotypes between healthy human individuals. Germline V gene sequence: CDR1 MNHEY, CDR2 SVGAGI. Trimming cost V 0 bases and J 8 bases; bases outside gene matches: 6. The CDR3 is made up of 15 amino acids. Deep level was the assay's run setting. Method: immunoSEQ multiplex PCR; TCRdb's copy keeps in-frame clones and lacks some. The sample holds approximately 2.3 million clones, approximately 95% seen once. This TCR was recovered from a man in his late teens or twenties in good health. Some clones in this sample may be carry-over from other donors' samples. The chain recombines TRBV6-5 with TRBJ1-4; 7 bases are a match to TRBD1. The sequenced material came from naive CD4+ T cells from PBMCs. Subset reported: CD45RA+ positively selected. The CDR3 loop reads CASSYSGTVDEKLFF. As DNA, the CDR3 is TGTGCCAGCAGTTACTCAGGGACAGTCGACGAAAAACTGTTTTTT.